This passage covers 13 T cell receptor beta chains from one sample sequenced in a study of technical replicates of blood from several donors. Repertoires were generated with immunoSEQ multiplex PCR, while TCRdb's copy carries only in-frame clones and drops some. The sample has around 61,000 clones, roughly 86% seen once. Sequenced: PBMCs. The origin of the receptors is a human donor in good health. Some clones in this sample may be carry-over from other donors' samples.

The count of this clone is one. DNA of the CDR3: TGTGCCAGCAGTAGAGTGAGCAATCAGCCCCAGCATTTT. The encoded protein is CASSRVSNQPQHF. The chain recombines TRBV7-2 with TRBJ1-5; D gene unclear. This CDR3 has 13 amino acids. Germline CDR1 is SGHTA and CDR2 is FQGNSA. Deletions cut 6 bases from V and 1 base from J, with 7 bases between.

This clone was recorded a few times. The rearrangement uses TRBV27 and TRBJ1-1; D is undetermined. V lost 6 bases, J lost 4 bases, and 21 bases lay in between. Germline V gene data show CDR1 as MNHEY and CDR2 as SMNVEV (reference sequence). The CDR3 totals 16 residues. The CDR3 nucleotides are TGTGCCAGCAGAAATACCTGGGAGTTAAGGGCCACTGAAGCTTTCTTT. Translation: CASRNTWELRATEAFF.

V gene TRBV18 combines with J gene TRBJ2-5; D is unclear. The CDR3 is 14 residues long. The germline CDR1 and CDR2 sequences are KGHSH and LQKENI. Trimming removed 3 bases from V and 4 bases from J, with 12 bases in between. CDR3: CASSPRGRPETQYF. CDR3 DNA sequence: TGTGCCAGCTCACCCAGAGGCCGGCCAGAGACCCAGTACTTC.

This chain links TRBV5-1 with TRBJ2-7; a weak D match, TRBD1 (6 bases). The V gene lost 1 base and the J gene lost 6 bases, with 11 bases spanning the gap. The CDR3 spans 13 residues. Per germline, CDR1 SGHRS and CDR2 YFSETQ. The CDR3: CASSLLRGSEQYF. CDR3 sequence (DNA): TGCGCCAGCAGCTTGCTCAGGGGCAGCGAGCAGTACTTC.

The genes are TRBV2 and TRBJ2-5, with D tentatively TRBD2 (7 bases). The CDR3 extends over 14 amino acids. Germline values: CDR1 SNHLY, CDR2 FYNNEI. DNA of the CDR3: TGTGCGGACTCAGTTGGGGGGGGCAAGGAGACCCAGTACTTC. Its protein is CADSVGGGKETQYF.

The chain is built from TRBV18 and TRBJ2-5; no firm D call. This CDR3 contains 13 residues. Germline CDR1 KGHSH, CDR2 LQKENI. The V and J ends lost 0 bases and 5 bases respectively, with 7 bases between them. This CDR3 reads CASSPPTLETQYF. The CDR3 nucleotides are TGTGCCAGCTCACCACCGACTCTGGAGACCCAGTACTTC.

Here the CDR3 DNA reads TGTGCCAGCAGTTACCCCTCAAGAGGTGAAAAACTGTTTTTT. Translation gives CASSYPSRGEKLFF. This chain uses TRBV6-5 with TRBJ1-4; the D is unclear. The germline CDR1 and CDR2 sequences are MNHEY and SVGAGI. V lost 2 bases to trimming and J lost 7 bases, with 11 bases between them. CDR3 size: 14 residues.

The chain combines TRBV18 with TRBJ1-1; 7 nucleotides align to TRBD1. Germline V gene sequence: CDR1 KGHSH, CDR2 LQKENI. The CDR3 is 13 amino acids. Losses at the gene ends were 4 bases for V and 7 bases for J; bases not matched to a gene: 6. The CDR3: CASSQGAPGEAFF. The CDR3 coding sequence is TGTGCCAGCTCACAGGGGGCGCCCGGTGAAGCTTTCTTT.

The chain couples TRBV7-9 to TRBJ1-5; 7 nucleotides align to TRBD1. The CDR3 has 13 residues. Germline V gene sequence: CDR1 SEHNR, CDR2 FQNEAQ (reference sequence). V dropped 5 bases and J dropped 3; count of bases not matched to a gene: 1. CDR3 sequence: CASSQGVNQPQHF. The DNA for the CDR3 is TGTGCCAGCAGCCAGGGGGTCAATCAGCCCCAGCATTTT. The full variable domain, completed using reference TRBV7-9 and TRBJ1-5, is DTGVSQNPRHKITKRGQNVTFRCDPISEHNRLYWYRQTLGQGPEFLTYFQNEAQLEKSRLLSDRFSAERPKGSFSTLEIQRTEQGDSAMYLCASSQGVNQPQHFGDGTRLSIL.

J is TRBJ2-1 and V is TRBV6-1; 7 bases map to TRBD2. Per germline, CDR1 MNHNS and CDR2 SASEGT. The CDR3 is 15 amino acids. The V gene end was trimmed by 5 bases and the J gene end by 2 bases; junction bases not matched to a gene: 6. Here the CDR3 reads CASSPFAGAYNEQFF. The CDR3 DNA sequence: TGTGCCAGCAGTCCCTTTGCGGGGGCCTACAATGAGCAGTTCTTC.

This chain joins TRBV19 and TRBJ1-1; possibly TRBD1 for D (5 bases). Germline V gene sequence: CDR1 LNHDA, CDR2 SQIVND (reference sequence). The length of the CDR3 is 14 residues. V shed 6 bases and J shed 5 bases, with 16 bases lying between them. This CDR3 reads CASSRDGRGTEAFF. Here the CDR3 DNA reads TGTGCCAGTAGCAGGGACGGGCGGGGAACTGAAGCTTTCTTT.

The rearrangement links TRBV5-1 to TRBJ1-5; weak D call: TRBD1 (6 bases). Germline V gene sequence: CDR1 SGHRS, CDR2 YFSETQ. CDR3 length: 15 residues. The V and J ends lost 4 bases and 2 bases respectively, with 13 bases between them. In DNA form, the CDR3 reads TGCGCCAGCAGCCTATTTGGGGGCGGCAATCAGCCCCAGCATTTT. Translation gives CASSLFGGGNQPQHF.

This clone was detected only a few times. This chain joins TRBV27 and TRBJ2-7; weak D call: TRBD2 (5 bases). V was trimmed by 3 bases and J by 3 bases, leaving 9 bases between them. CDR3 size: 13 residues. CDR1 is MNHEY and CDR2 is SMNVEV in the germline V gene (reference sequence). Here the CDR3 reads CASSLEAGYEQYF. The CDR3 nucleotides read TGTGCCAGCAGTTTGGAGGCGGGCTACGAGCAGTACTTC.